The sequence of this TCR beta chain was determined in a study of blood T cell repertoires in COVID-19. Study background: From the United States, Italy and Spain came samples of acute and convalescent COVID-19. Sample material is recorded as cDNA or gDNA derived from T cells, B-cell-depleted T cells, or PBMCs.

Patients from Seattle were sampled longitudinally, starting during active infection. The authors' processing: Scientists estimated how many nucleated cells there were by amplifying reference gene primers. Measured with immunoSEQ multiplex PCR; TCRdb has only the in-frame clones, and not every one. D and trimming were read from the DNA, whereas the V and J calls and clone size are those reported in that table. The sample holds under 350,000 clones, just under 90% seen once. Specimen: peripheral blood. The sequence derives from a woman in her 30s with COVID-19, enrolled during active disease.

CDR3 sequence: CASSLEVQVAYYGYTF. CDR3 nucleotide sequence: TGCGCCAGCAGCTTGGAGGTCCAGGTGGCCTACTATGGCTACACCTTC. The rearrangement joins TRBV5-1 to TRBJ1-2; no reliable D call. V dropped 0 bases and J dropped 3 bases, with 15 bases sitting between them. This CDR3 has 16 amino acids. Germline V gives CDR1 SGHRS, CDR2 YFSETQ.